This T cell receptor beta chain stems from a study of blood T cell repertoires in COVID-19. Background on the study: Material from acute and convalescent COVID-19 was sourced from the United States, Italy and Spain. PBMCs, B-cell-depleted T cells, or T cells were the source of the cDNA or gDNA that made up the material.

V gave up 3 bases and J gave up 7 bases, with 10 bases separating them. There are 13 residues in the CDR3. From germline, CDR1 is MNHEY and CDR2 SMNVEV (reference sequence). In the original processing: Scientists estimated how many nucleated cells there were by amplifying reference gene primers. Here immunoSEQ multiplex PCR was the method, and the copy in TCRdb shows in-frame clones only, minus some. That table supplies the V and J calls and clone size; D and trimming were determined from the DNA. The sample carries approximately 350,000 clones, about 90% recorded once. The rearrangement uses TRBV27 and TRBJ2-1; D gene ambiguous. The receptor's source is a woman under 30 who had recovered from COVID-19. Source material: peripheral blood. The CDR3 DNA reads TGTGCCAGCAGTTTGGTCAGTATGAATGAGCAGTTCTTC. This gives the protein CASSLVSMNEQFF.